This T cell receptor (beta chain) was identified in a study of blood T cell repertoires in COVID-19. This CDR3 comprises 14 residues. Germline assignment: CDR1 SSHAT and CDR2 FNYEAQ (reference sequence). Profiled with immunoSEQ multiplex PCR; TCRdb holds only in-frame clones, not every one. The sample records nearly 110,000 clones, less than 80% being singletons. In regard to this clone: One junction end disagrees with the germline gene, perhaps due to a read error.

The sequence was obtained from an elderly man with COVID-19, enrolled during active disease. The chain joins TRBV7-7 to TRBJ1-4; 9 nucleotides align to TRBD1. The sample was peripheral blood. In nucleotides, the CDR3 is TGTGCTAGCAGCCCCGGGACAGGGAATGAAAAACTGTTTTTT. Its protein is CASSPGTGNEKLFF.